The rows below give T cell receptor beta chains drawn from one sample of a study of blood T cell repertoires in COVID-19. Sequencing used immunoSEQ multiplex PCR; TCRdb keeps in-frame clones, though not all of them. The sample lists 200,000 to 250,000 clones; approximately 82% were seen once. Material for sequencing was PBMCs or T cells enriched from blood (not recorded which). The source is a man between 40 and 49 years old who had recovered from COVID-19. Each CDR3 is given with its conserved first and last residue. The order of the fields is V gene, clone size, D gene, J gene, CDR3 protein, CDR3 DNA. A D gene is named only where the DNA matches it firmly. Not all rows give a size; the values are once, few, many and, for expanded clones, a class.

V gene: TRBV2
clone size: once
D gene: TRBD1
J gene: TRBJ2-4
CDR3 protein: CASSERGGRTKNIQYF
CDR3 DNA: TGTGCCAGCAGTGAAAGAGGGGGCAGAACCAAAAACATTCAGTACTTC

V gene: TRBV19
clone size: -
D gene: TRBD2
J gene: TRBJ2-1
CDR3 protein: CASSRGGTSYNEQFF
CDR3 DNA: TGTGCCAGTAGTCGGGGGGGCACGTCCTACAATGAGCAGTTCTTC

V gene: TRBV7-9
clone size: -
D gene: -
J gene: TRBJ2-6
CDR3 protein: CASSLGGLISGANVLTF
CDR3 DNA: TGTGCCAGCAGCTTAGGGGGACTGATCTCTGGGGCCAACGTCCTGACTTTC

V gene: TRBV27
clone size: -
D gene: TRBD1
J gene: TRBJ1-1
CDR3 protein: CASSLQGGTEAFF
CDR3 DNA: TGTGCCAGCAGTTTGCAGGGGGGCACTGAAGCTTTCTTT

V gene: TRBV25-1
clone size: -
D gene: -
J gene: TRBJ2-1
CDR3 protein: CASSEIRRKGWDEQFF
CDR3 DNA: TGTGCCAGCAGTGAAATTAGGAGGAAGGGTTGGGATGAGCAGTTCTTC

V gene: TRBV7-2
clone size: -
D gene: TRBD1
J gene: TRBJ1-1
CDR3 protein: CASSRQGVNTEAFF
CDR3 DNA: TGTGCCAGCAGCCGGCAGGGGGTCAACACTGAAGCTTTCTTT

V gene: TRBV28
clone size: -
D gene: TRBD1
J gene: TRBJ2-7
CDR3 protein: CASSSLAGGFRKQYF
CDR3 DNA: TGTGCCAGCAGTTCCCTTGCAGGGGGCTTTCGTAAGCAGTACTTC

V gene: TRBV27
clone size: -
D gene: -
J gene: TRBJ1-5
CDR3 protein: CASSFTYWGGQPQHF
CDR3 DNA: TGTGCCAGCAGTTTTACATATTGGGGCGGTCAGCCCCAGCATTTT

V gene: TRBV13
clone size: -
D gene: TRBD2
J gene: TRBJ2-1
CDR3 protein: CASSHRLAGAHEQFF
CDR3 DNA: TGTGCCAGCAGCCATCGACTAGCGGGGGCACATGAGCAGTTCTTC

V gene: TRBV6-1
clone size: -
D gene: -
J gene: TRBJ2-7
CDR3 protein: CASSEREELFEQYF
CDR3 DNA: TGTGCCAGCAGTGAGAGGGAGGAGCTTTTCGAGCAGTACTTC

V gene: TRBV28
clone size: -
D gene: TRBD1
J gene: TRBJ1-4
CDR3 protein: CASSPGTAYEKLFF
CDR3 DNA: TGTGCCAGCAGTCCCGGGACAGCCTATGAAAAACTGTTTTTT

V gene: TRBV6-5
clone size: -
D gene: -
J gene: TRBJ2-7
CDR3 protein: CASSQTNSYEQYF
CDR3 DNA: TGTGCCAGCAGTCAGACAAACTCCTACGAGCAGTACTTC

V gene: TRBV27
clone size: -
D gene: -
J gene: TRBJ1-2
CDR3 protein: CASSFVRGMVSYGYTF
CDR3 DNA: TGTGCCAGCAGTTTCGTCAGGGGAATGGTTAGCTATGGCTACACCTTC

V gene: TRBV24-1
clone size: -
D gene: -
J gene: TRBJ2-1
CDR3 protein: CATSDWSVTEYNEQFF
CDR3 DNA: TGTGCCACCAGTGATTGGTCCGTAACTGAGTACAATGAGCAGTTCTTC

V gene: TRBV7-9
clone size: -
D gene: TRBD1
J gene: TRBJ1-2
CDR3 protein: CASSLGQGGGYTF
CDR3 DNA: TGTGCCAGCAGCTTAGGACAGGGTGGTGGCTACACCTTC

V gene: TRBV5-1
clone size: -
D gene: -
J gene: TRBJ1-2
CDR3 protein: CASSPEVRVGYTF
CDR3 DNA: TGCGCCAGCAGCCCGGAGGTCCGGGTTGGCTACACCTTC

V gene: TRBV28
clone size: -
D gene: -
J gene: TRBJ1-6
CDR3 protein: CASSLYGGPSSYNSPLHF
CDR3 DNA: TGTGCCAGCAGTTTATATGGGGGCCCGAGCTCCTATAATTCACCCCTCCACTTT

V gene: TRBV19
clone size: -
D gene: TRBD1
J gene: TRBJ2-7
CDR3 protein: CATGTGSYEQYF
CDR3 DNA: TGTGCCACCGGGACAGGGTCCTACGAGCAGTACTTC

V gene: TRBV7-9
clone size: -
D gene: TRBD1
J gene: TRBJ1-4
CDR3 protein: CASSAWPGGSEKLFF
CDR3 DNA: TGTGCCAGCAGCGCGTGGCCAGGGGGATCAGAAAAACTGTTTTTT

V gene: TRBV4-2
clone size: once
D gene: -
J gene: TRBJ1-2
CDR3 protein: CASSQDSRREDGYTF
CDR3 DNA: TGTGCCAGCAGCCAAGACTCTCGCCGGGAGGATGGCTACACCTTC

V gene: TRBV7-9
clone size: -
D gene: -
J gene: TRBJ1-1
CDR3 protein: CASSLGTVTEAFF
CDR3 DNA: TGTGCCAGCAGCTTAGGGACAGTGACTGAAGCTTTCTTT

V gene: TRBV5-1
clone size: -
D gene: TRBD2
J gene: TRBJ2-1
CDR3 protein: CASSLQSSGVYNEQFF
CDR3 DNA: TGCGCCAGCAGCCTACAGTCTAGCGGTGTTTACAATGAGCAGTTCTTC

V gene: TRBV4-3
clone size: -
D gene: -
J gene: TRBJ1-4
CDR3 protein: CASSQDQGKGEKLFF
CDR3 DNA: TGCGCCAGCAGCCAGGACCAGGGAAAAGGTGAAAAACTGTTTTTT

V gene: TRBV27
clone size: -
D gene: -
J gene: TRBJ1-1
CDR3 protein: CASRRAPETEAFF
CDR3 DNA: TGTGCCAGCAGGAGGGCCCCTGAGACTGAAGCTTTCTTT

V gene: TRBV10-2
clone size: many
D gene: -
J gene: TRBJ2-3
CDR3 protein: CASRGLQNLPYTQYF
CDR3 DNA: TGCGCCAGCAGGGGACTCCAGAACCTCCCATATACGCAGTATTTT

V gene: TRBV18
clone size: -
D gene: -
J gene: TRBJ1-3
CDR3 protein: CASSSTVNPWDTIYF
CDR3 DNA: TGTGCCAGCTCATCAACAGTTAACCCTTGGGACACCATATATTTT

V gene: TRBV18
clone size: -
D gene: -
J gene: TRBJ1-1
CDR3 protein: CASSPEGNTEAFF
CDR3 DNA: TGTGCCAGCTCGCCGGAGGGGAACACTGAAGCTTTCTTT

V gene: TRBV6-5
clone size: once
D gene: -
J gene: TRBJ2-1
CDR3 protein: CASSLERRYYNEQFF
CDR3 DNA: TGTGCCAGCAGTTTAGAGCGGAGATATTACAATGAGCAGTTCTTC

V gene: TRBV5-1
clone size: -
D gene: TRBD2
J gene: TRBJ2-1
CDR3 protein: CASALAGVRNEQFF
CDR3 DNA: TGCGCCAGCGCACTAGCGGGAGTAAGAAATGAGCAGTTCTTC

V gene: TRBV28
clone size: -
D gene: -
J gene: TRBJ1-5
CDR3 protein: CASRGQDQPQHF
CDR3 DNA: TGTGCCAGCAGGGGGCAGGATCAGCCCCAGCATTTT

V gene: TRBV5-1
clone size: -
D gene: TRBD1
J gene: TRBJ2-3
CDR3 protein: CASSLPSTGNTDTQYF
CDR3 DNA: TGCGCCAGCAGCTTGCCGTCGACAGGGAACACAGATACGCAGTATTTT

V gene: TRBV7-9
clone size: -
D gene: -
J gene: TRBJ1-1
CDR3 protein: CASSLAGVNTEAFF
CDR3 DNA: TGTGCCAGCAGCTTAGCCGGGGTGAACACTGAAGCTTTCTTT

V gene: TRBV30
clone size: -
D gene: TRBD1
J gene: TRBJ2-7
CDR3 protein: CAWVQGLTYEQYF
CDR3 DNA: TGTGCCTGGGTACAGGGGCTAACCTACGAGCAGTACTTC

V gene: TRBV19
clone size: -
D gene: -
J gene: TRBJ1-2
CDR3 protein: CASSISQGSGYGYTF
CDR3 DNA: TGTGCCAGTAGTATATCTCAGGGCTCCGGCTATGGCTACACCTTC

V gene: TRBV30
clone size: -
D gene: TRBD2
J gene: TRBJ2-2
CDR3 protein: CAYSTGGSNTGELFF
CDR3 DNA: TGTGCCTACTCGACGGGAGGCTCGAACACCGGGGAGCTGTTTTTT

V gene: TRBV5-6
clone size: -
D gene: TRBD1
J gene: TRBJ1-1
CDR3 protein: CASSLLPGTGMNTEAFF
CDR3 DNA: TGTGCCAGCAGCTTGCTCCCCGGGACAGGCATGAACACTGAAGCTTTCTTT

V gene: TRBV7-3
clone size: -
D gene: -
J gene: TRBJ2-3
CDR3 protein: CASSQPRGDRLYF
CDR3 DNA: TGTGCCAGCAGCCAACCCAGGGGTGATCGTCTCTATTTT

V gene: TRBV23-1
clone size: -
D gene: TRBD1
J gene: TRBJ1-6
CDR3 protein: CASSPPGTEDNSPLHF
CDR3 DNA: TGCGCCAGCAGTCCTCCGGGGACAGAAGATAATTCACCCCTCCACTTT

V gene: TRBV11-3
clone size: -
D gene: -
J gene: TRBJ1-1
CDR3 protein: CASSLLLNTEAFF
CDR3 DNA: TGTGCCAGCAGCCTTCTATTGAACACTGAAGCTTTCTTT

V gene: TRBV5-1
clone size: once
D gene: -
J gene: TRBJ1-1
CDR3 protein: CASSLYGGNTEAFF
CDR3 DNA: TGCGCCAGCAGCTTGTACGGGGGAAACACTGAAGCTTTCTTT

V gene: TRBV15
clone size: -
D gene: -
J gene: TRBJ2-2
CDR3 protein: CATSRSRDGELFF
CDR3 DNA: TGTGCCACCAGCAGATCCCGGGACGGGGAGCTGTTTTTT

V gene: TRBV6-6
clone size: once
D gene: TRBD2
J gene: TRBJ2-7
CDR3 protein: CASSFLAGSYEQYF
CDR3 DNA: TGTGCCAGCAGTTTCCTAGCGGGATCATACGAGCAGTACTTC

V gene: TRBV27
clone size: -
D gene: -
J gene: TRBJ2-7
CDR3 protein: CASSLCPPESCEQYF
CDR3 DNA: TGTGCCAGCAGTTTATGCCCCCCGGAGTCTTGCGAGCAGTACTTC

V gene: TRBV3-1/TRBV3-2
clone size: -
D gene: TRBD1
J gene: TRBJ1-1
CDR3 protein: CASSQGQGLEAFF
CDR3 DNA: TGTGCCAGCAGCCAAGGACAGGGGCTTGAAGCTTTCTTT

V gene: TRBV19
clone size: -
D gene: TRBD2
J gene: TRBJ2-1
CDR3 protein: CASRSGRRSNEQFF
CDR3 DNA: TGTGCCAGTAGGAGCGGGAGAAGGAGCAATGAGCAGTTCTTC

V gene: TRBV7-9
clone size: -
D gene: -
J gene: TRBJ2-5
CDR3 protein: CASSLGAGETQYF
CDR3 DNA: TGTGCCAGCAGCTTGGGAGCGGGCGAGACCCAGTACTTC

V gene: TRBV27
clone size: few
D gene: TRBD2
J gene: TRBJ2-7
CDR3 protein: CASSPGLAGAGEQYF
CDR3 DNA: TGTGCCAGCAGCCCAGGACTAGCGGGAGCGGGTGAGCAGTACTTC

V gene: TRBV5-1
clone size: few
D gene: -
J gene: TRBJ1-4
CDR3 protein: CASSLVGVPEKLFF
CDR3 DNA: TGCGCCAGCAGCTTGGTAGGGGTCCCTGAAAAACTGTTTTTT

V gene: TRBV7-2
clone size: -
D gene: TRBD1
J gene: TRBJ2-7
CDR3 protein: CASSPGTGTYEQYF
CDR3 DNA: TGTGCCAGCAGTCCCGGGACAGGGACCTACGAGCAGTACTTC

V gene: TRBV28
clone size: once
D gene: -
J gene: TRBJ2-1
CDR3 protein: CASSQGPNNEQFF
CDR3 DNA: TGTGCCAGCAGCCAGGGGCCCAACAATGAGCAGTTCTTC

V gene: TRBV5-5
clone size: -
D gene: TRBD2
J gene: TRBJ2-2
CDR3 protein: CASSFAGENTGELFF
CDR3 DNA: TGTGCCAGCAGCTTTGCGGGGGAGAACACCGGGGAGCTGTTTTTT

V gene: TRBV15
clone size: once
D gene: TRBD2
J gene: TRBJ2-1
CDR3 protein: CATSLGRGGLNEQFF
CDR3 DNA: TGTGCCACCAGCCTGGGGCGGGGGGGCCTTAATGAGCAGTTCTTC

V gene: TRBV11-1
clone size: -
D gene: -
J gene: TRBJ2-7
CDR3 protein: CASSLGAGGIHYEQYF
CDR3 DNA: TGTGCCAGCAGCTTAGGAGCCGGCGGGATACACTACGAGCAGTACTTC